A selection of T cell receptor beta chains follows, all from one sample in a study of blood T cell repertoires in COVID-19. The assay was immunoSEQ multiplex PCR, and TCRdb's table has in-frame clones only and misses some. The data hold about 87,000 clones, with about 80% observed a single time. The sequencing input was peripheral blood. These TCRs come from a woman in her fifties or sixties with acute or convalescent COVID-19. Both conserved end residues are part of each CDR3. Each record gives: clone size, D gene, J gene, V gene, CDR3 DNA, CDR3 protein. D genes are given only for firm matches. Clone sizes are given selectively: once, few, many, or a class where the clone is expanded.

NA	TRBD1	TRBJ1-1	TRBV6-2/TRBV6-3	TGTGCCAGCAGCTCGACGACAGGGGATGCCGTAGGTGCTTTCTTT	CASSSTTGDAVGAFF
NA	TRBD1	TRBJ2-2	TRBV28	TGTGCCAGCAGCCAGAGACAGGGGCGCACCGGGGAGCTGTTTTTT	CASSQRQGRTGELFF
NA	NA	TRBJ2-1	TRBV5-5	TGTGCCAGCAGCTTGAGCCTTAGCTCCTACAATGAGCAGTTCTTC	CASSLSLSSYNEQFF
NA	NA	TRBJ1-5	TRBV6-2/TRBV6-3	TGTGCCAGCAGTTTCATAGTTGATCAGCCCCAGCATTTT	CASSFIVDQPQHF
NA	TRBD1	TRBJ2-7	TRBV28	TGTGCCAGCGGTCGGACAGGGACGTACGAGCAGTACTTC	CASGRTGTYEQYF
few	NA	TRBJ2-1	TRBV9	TGTGCCAGCAGCCCCCCCCCGTCTCTTACACACAATGAGCAGTTCTTC	CASSPPPSLTHNEQFF
once	NA	TRBJ2-1	TRBV12-3/TRBV12-4	TGTGCCAGCAGTGTCGCGGGGCTGGATGAGCAGTTCTTC	CASSVAGLDEQFF
NA	NA	TRBJ2-5	TRBV11-3	TGTGCCAGCAGCACCTACAGGGACCCTCAAGAGACCCAGTACTTC	CASSTYRDPQETQYF
NA	NA	TRBJ1-2	TRBV5-6	TGTGCCAGCAGCTGGCGGGAAGGGGATGGCTACACCTTC	CASSWREGDGYTF
NA	TRBD1	TRBJ2-2	TRBV19	TGTGCCACTTTCCTTACCGGGACAGCGAACACCGGGGAGCTGTTTTTT	CATFLTGTANTGELFF